Listed below are T cell receptor beta chains from one sample, sequenced in a study of T cell responses to AZD1222 COVID-19 vaccine. Clones were sequenced by immunoSEQ multiplex PCR, and TCRdb holds only the in-frame ones, with some missing. In the table there are about 92,000 clones, approximately 87% of which are singletons. Source: peripheral blood, taken on day 0 of AZD1222 vaccination. The receptors were sampled from an adult in good health. Both conserved end residues are part of each CDR3. The D gene is left open where the match is weak.

d_call: TRBD1
j_call: TRBJ2-2
v_call: TRBV4-2
cdr3_aa: CASSQEGDRGNTGELFF
cdr3_nt: TGTGCCAGCAGCCAAGAGGGGGACAGGGGGAACACCGGGGAGCTGTTTTTT

d_call: -
j_call: TRBJ2-7
v_call: TRBV11-2
cdr3_aa: CASSLRGYEQYF
cdr3_nt: TGTGCCAGCAGCTTACGGGGATACGAGCAGTACTTC

d_call: -
j_call: TRBJ1-2
v_call: TRBV4-3
cdr3_aa: CASSQEGRGENGYTF
cdr3_nt: TGCGCCAGCAGCCAGGAGGGCAGGGGAGAGAATGGCTACACCTTC

d_call: TRBD1
j_call: TRBJ1-6
v_call: TRBV6-5
cdr3_aa: CASSSQRDRHNSPLHF
cdr3_nt: TGTGCCAGCAGTTCACAACGGGACAGACATAATTCACCCCTCCACTTT

d_call: -
j_call: TRBJ2-2
v_call: TRBV5-8
cdr3_aa: CASSPWGRDTNTGELFF
cdr3_nt: TGTGCCAGCAGCCCGTGGGGCCGGGACACCAACACCGGGGAGCTGTTTTTT

d_call: TRBD2
j_call: TRBJ2-7
v_call: TRBV6-2/TRBV6-3
cdr3_aa: CASSYSGVRGGYEQYF
cdr3_nt: TGTGCCAGCAGTTACTCCGGAGTACGGGGGGGCTACGAGCAGTACTTC

d_call: -
j_call: TRBJ1-4
v_call: TRBV7-3
cdr3_aa: CASSPGPPQEKLFF
cdr3_nt: TGTGCCAGCAGCCCGGGACCGCCGCAAGAAAAACTGTTTTTT

d_call: TRBD1
j_call: TRBJ2-7
v_call: TRBV3-1/TRBV3-2
cdr3_aa: CASRRTGSHEQYF
cdr3_nt: TGTGCCAGCAGACGGACAGGGAGCCACGAGCAGTACTTC

d_call: -
j_call: TRBJ2-7
v_call: TRBV6-5
cdr3_aa: CASNRGLGYYEQYF
cdr3_nt: TGTGCCAGCAACCGGGGTTTGGGTTACTACGAGCAGTACTTC

d_call: TRBD1
j_call: TRBJ2-7
v_call: TRBV6-6
cdr3_aa: CASSYTGQGPYEQYF
cdr3_nt: TGTGCCAGCAGTTACACCGGACAGGGGCCTTACGAGCAGTACTTC

d_call: TRBD2
j_call: TRBJ2-1
v_call: TRBV2
cdr3_aa: CASRGGLAGWDEQFF
cdr3_nt: TGTGCCAGCAGGGGAGGACTAGCGGGATGGGATGAGCAGTTCTTC

d_call: -
j_call: TRBJ1-4
v_call: TRBV6-5
cdr3_aa: CASSYRGSNEKLFF
cdr3_nt: TGTGCCAGCAGTTACAGGGGATCTAATGAAAAACTGTTTTTT

d_call: -
j_call: TRBJ2-7
v_call: TRBV6-2/TRBV6-3
cdr3_aa: CASSYLGLYEQYF
cdr3_nt: TGTGCCAGCAGTTACTTGGGGCTCTACGAGCAGTACTTC

d_call: TRBD1
j_call: TRBJ1-4
v_call: TRBV5-1
cdr3_aa: CASSWTGTVATNEKLFF
cdr3_nt: TGCGCCAGCAGCTGGACCGGGACAGTTGCAACTAATGAAAAACTGTTTTTT

d_call: TRBD1
j_call: TRBJ1-1
v_call: TRBV7-2
cdr3_aa: CASSWGLGQLNTEAFF
cdr3_nt: TGTGCCAGCAGCTGGGGCTTGGGACAGTTGAACACTGAAGCTTTCTTT

d_call: -
j_call: TRBJ1-5
v_call: TRBV7-9
cdr3_aa: CASSLVNQPQHF
cdr3_nt: TGTGCCAGCAGCTTAGTGAATCAGCCCCAGCATTTT

d_call: TRBD2
j_call: TRBJ2-1
v_call: TRBV10-2
cdr3_aa: CASREGLAGVGEQFF
cdr3_nt: TGCGCCAGCAGGGAGGGACTAGCGGGAGTCGGTGAGCAGTTCTTC

d_call: -
j_call: TRBJ1-5
v_call: TRBV27
cdr3_aa: CASSLDPPGTNNQPQHF
cdr3_nt: TGTGCCAGCAGCTTGGACCCCCCAGGTACCAACAATCAGCCCCAGCATTTT

d_call: TRBD2
j_call: TRBJ2-3
v_call: TRBV7-3
cdr3_aa: CASSQKAGGTTGYF
cdr3_nt: TGTGCCAGCAGCCAGAAAGCGGGAGGGACCACCGGGTATTTT

d_call: TRBD2
j_call: TRBJ2-6
v_call: TRBV4-3
cdr3_aa: CASSQHSGGPSGANVLTF
cdr3_nt: TGCGCCAGCAGCCAACATAGCGGGGGACCCTCTGGGGCCAACGTCCTGACTTTC

d_call: -
j_call: TRBJ2-7
v_call: TRBV27
cdr3_aa: CASSLGAVDEQYF
cdr3_nt: TGTGCCAGCAGTTTAGGGGCAGTCGACGAGCAGTACTTC

d_call: TRBD1
j_call: TRBJ1-4
v_call: TRBV5-5
cdr3_aa: CASSSARTGPATNEKLFF
cdr3_nt: TGTGCCAGCAGCTCCGCCCGGACAGGCCCTGCAACTAATGAAAAACTGTTTTTT

d_call: -
j_call: TRBJ1-2
v_call: TRBV18
cdr3_aa: CASSPPANRDGYTF
cdr3_nt: TGTGCCAGCTCACCACCGGCCAATCGGGATGGCTACACCTTC

d_call: -
j_call: TRBJ1-1
v_call: TRBV1
cdr3_aa: CTSTPGGDMNTEAFF
cdr3_nt: TGCACCAGCACTCCCGGCGGGGATATGAACACTGAAGCTTTCTTT

d_call: TRBD1
j_call: TRBJ1-2
v_call: TRBV3-1/TRBV3-2
cdr3_aa: CASSQGLHTGGLGYGYTF
cdr3_nt: TGTGCCAGCAGCCAAGGGCTCCACACAGGGGGCCTTGGCTATGGCTACACCTTC

d_call: TRBD2
j_call: TRBJ2-1
v_call: TRBV28
cdr3_aa: CASRGSLLASGAGNEQFF
cdr3_nt: TGTGCCAGCAGAGGGTCCCTTTTGGCTAGCGGGGCGGGGAATGAGCAGTTCTTC

d_call: TRBD1
j_call: TRBJ1-2
v_call: TRBV6-2/TRBV6-3
cdr3_aa: CASSRDRTNYGYTF
cdr3_nt: TGTGCCAGCAGTCGGGACAGAACTAACTATGGCTACACCTTC

d_call: -
j_call: TRBJ1-4
v_call: TRBV7-9
cdr3_aa: CASGLVATNEKLFF
cdr3_nt: TGTGCCAGCGGCTTGGTCGCAACTAATGAAAAACTGTTTTTT

d_call: -
j_call: TRBJ1-1
v_call: TRBV29-1
cdr3_aa: CSVEGTDTEAFF
cdr3_nt: TGCAGCGTTGAAGGGACGGACACTGAAGCTTTCTTT

d_call: -
j_call: TRBJ1-4
v_call: TRBV30
cdr3_aa: CAWSRLAEKLFF
cdr3_nt: TGTGCCTGGTCACGTCTCGCTGAAAAACTGTTTTTT

d_call: TRBD2
j_call: TRBJ2-1
v_call: TRBV11-2
cdr3_aa: CASSLSNGRIYNEQFF
cdr3_nt: TGTGCCAGCAGCTTGTCGAACGGGAGGATCTACAATGAGCAGTTCTTC

d_call: -
j_call: TRBJ2-1
v_call: TRBV19
cdr3_aa: CASRQPRTDEQFF
cdr3_nt: TGTGCCAGTAGACAACCCCGGACAGATGAGCAGTTCTTC

d_call: TRBD2
j_call: TRBJ2-7
v_call: TRBV28
cdr3_aa: CATLADSYEQYF
cdr3_nt: TGTGCCACCCTAGCGGACTCCTACGAGCAGTACTTC

d_call: TRBD2
j_call: TRBJ2-3
v_call: TRBV19
cdr3_aa: CASSTWREGGDTQYF
cdr3_nt: TGTGCCAGTAGTACTTGGCGGGAGGGGGGAGATACGCAGTATTTT

d_call: TRBD2
j_call: TRBJ2-7
v_call: TRBV11-2
cdr3_aa: CASSRKGTSGESSYEQYF
cdr3_nt: TGTGCCAGCAGCCGAAAGGGTACTAGCGGAGAGAGCTCCTACGAGCAGTACTTC

d_call: TRBD1
j_call: TRBJ2-7
v_call: TRBV18
cdr3_aa: CASSPRTGGEQYF
cdr3_nt: TGTGCCAGCTCACCAAGGACAGGTGGCGAGCAGTACTTC

d_call: TRBD2
j_call: TRBJ2-1
v_call: TRBV5-8
cdr3_aa: CASSLGPQAGANEQFF
cdr3_nt: TGTGCCAGCAGCTTGGGTCCCCAAGCGGGAGCGAATGAGCAGTTCTTC

d_call: TRBD1
j_call: TRBJ2-7
v_call: TRBV5-1
cdr3_aa: CASSLEAGGGEQYF
cdr3_nt: TGCGCCAGCAGCTTGGAGGCAGGGGGCGGCGAGCAGTACTTC

d_call: -
j_call: TRBJ2-7
v_call: TRBV6-5
cdr3_aa: CASSYPPYEQYF
cdr3_nt: TGTGCCAGCAGTTACCCCCCCTACGAGCAGTACTTC

d_call: TRBD2
j_call: TRBJ2-2
v_call: TRBV7-3
cdr3_aa: CASSVTPGTSGRVAGELFF
cdr3_nt: TGTGCCAGCAGCGTCACCCCCGGGACTAGCGGGAGGGTTGCCGGGGAGCTGTTTTTT